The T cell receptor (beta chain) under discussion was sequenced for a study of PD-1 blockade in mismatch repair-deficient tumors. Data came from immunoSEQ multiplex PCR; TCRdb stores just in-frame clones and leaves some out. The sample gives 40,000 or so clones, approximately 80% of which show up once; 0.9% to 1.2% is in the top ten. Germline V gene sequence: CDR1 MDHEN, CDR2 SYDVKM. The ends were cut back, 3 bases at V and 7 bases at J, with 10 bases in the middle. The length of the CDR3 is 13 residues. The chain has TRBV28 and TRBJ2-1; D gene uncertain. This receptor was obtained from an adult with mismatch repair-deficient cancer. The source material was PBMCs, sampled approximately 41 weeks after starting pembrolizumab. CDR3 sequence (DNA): TGTGCCAGCAGTTTCTCGGGTCGTAATGAGCAGTTCTTC. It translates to CASSFSGRNEQFF.